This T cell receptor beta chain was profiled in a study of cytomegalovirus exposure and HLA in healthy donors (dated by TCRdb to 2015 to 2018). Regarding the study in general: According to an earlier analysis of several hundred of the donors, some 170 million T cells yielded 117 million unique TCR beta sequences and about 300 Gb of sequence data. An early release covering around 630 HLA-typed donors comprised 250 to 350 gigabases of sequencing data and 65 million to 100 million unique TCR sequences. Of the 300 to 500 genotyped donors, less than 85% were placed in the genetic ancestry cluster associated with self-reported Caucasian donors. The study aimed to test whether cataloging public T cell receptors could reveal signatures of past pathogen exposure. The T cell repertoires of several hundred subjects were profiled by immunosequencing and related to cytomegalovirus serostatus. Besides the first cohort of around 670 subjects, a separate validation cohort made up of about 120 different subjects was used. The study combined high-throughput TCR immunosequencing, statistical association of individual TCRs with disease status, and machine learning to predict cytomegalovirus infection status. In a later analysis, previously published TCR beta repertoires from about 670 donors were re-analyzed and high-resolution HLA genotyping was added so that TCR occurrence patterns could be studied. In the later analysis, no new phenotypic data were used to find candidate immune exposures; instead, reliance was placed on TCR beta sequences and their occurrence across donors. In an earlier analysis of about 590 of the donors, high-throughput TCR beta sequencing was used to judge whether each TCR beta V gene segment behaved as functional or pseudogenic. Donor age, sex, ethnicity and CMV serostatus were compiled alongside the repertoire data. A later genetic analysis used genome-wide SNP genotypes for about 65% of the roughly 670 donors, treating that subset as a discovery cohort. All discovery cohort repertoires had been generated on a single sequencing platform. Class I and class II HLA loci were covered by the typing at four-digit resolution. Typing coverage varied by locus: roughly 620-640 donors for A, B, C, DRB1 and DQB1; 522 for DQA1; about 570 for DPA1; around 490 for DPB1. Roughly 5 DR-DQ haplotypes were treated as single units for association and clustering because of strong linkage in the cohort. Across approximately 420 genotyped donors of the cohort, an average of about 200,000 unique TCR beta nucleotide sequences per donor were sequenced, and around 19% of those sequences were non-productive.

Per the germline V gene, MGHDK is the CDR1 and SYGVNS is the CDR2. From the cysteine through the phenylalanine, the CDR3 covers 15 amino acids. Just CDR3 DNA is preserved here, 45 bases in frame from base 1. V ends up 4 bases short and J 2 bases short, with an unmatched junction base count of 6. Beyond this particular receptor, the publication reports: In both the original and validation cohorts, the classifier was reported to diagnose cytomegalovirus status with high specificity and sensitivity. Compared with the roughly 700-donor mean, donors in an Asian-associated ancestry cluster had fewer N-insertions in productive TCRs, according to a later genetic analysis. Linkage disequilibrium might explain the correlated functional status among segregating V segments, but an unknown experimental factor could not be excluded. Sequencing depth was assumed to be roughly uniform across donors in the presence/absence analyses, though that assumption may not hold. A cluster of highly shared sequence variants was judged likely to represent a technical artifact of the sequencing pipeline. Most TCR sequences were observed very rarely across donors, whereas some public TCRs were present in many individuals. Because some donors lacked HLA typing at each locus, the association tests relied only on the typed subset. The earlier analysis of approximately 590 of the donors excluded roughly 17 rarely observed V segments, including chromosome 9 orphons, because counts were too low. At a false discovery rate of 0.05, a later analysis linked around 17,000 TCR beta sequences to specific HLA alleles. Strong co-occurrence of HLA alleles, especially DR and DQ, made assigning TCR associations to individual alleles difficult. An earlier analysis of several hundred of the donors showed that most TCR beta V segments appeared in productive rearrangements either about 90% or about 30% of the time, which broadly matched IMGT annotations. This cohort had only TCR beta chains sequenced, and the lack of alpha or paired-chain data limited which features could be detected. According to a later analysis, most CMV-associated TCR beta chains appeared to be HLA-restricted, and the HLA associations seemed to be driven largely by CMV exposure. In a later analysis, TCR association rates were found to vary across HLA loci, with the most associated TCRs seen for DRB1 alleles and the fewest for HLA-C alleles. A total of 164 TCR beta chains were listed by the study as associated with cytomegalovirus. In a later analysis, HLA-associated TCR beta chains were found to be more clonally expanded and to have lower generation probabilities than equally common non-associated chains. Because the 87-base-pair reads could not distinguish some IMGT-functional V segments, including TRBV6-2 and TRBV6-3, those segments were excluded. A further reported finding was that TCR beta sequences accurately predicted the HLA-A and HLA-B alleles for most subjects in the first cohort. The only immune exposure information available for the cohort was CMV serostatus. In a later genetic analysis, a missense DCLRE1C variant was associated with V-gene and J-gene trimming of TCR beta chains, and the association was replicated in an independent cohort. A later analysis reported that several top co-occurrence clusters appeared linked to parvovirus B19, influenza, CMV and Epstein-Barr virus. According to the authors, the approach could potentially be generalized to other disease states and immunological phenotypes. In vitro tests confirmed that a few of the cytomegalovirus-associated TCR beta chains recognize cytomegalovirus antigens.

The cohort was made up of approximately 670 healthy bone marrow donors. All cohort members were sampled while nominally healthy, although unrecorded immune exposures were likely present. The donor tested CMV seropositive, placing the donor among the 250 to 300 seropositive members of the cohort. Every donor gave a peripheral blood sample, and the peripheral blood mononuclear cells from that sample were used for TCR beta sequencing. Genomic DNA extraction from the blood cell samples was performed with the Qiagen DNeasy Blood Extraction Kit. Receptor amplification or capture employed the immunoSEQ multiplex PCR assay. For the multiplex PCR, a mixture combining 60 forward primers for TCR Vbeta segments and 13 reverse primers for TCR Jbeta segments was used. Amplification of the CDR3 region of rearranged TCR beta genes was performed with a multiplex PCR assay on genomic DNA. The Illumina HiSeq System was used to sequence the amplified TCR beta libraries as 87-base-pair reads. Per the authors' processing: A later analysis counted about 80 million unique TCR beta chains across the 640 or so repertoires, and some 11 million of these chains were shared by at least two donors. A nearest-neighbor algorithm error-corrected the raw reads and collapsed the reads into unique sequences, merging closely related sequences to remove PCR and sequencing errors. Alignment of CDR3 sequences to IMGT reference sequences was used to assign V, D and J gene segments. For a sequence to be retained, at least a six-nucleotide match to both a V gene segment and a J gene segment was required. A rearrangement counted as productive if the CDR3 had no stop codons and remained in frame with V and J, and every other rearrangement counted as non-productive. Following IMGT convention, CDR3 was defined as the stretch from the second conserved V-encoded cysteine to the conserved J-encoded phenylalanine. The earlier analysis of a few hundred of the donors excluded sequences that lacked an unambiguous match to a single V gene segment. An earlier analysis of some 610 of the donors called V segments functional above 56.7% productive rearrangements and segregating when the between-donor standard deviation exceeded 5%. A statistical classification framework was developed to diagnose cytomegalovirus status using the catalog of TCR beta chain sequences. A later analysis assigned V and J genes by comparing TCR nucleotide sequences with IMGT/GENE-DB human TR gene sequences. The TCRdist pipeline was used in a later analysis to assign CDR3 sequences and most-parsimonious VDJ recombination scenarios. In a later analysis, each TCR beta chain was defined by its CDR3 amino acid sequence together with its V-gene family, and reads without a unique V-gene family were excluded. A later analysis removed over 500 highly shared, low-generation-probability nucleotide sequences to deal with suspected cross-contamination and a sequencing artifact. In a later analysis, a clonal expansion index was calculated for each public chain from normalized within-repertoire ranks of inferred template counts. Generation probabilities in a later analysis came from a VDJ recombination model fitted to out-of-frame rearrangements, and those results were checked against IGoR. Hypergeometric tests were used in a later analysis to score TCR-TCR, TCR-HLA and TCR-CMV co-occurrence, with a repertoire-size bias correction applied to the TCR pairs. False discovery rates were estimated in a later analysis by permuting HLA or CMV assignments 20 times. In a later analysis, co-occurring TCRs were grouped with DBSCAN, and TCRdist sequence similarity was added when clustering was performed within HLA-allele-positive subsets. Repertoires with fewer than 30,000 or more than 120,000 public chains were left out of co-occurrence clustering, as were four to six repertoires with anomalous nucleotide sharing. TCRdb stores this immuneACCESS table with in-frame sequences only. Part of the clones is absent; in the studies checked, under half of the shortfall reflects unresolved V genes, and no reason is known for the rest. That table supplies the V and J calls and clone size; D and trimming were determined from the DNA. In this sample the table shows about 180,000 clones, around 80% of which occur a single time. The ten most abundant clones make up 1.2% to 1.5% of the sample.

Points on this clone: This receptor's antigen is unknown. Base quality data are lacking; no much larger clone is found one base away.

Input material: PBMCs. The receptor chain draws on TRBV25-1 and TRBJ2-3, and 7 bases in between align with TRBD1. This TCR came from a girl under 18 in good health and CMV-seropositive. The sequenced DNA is TGTGCCAGCAGTGCGATGACAGGGCCCACAGATACGCAGTATTTT. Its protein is CASSAMTGPTDTQYF.